This T cell receptor (beta chain) appears in the sequencing data of a study of cytomegalovirus exposure and HLA in healthy donors. The CDR3 spans 15 residues. V dropped 4 bases and J dropped 7; count of bases not matched to a gene: 8. Germline CDR1 MNHNS, CDR2 SASEGT. Generated by immunoSEQ multiplex PCR, the TCRdb table keeps only in-frame clones and is missing some. The sample includes more than 300,000 clones, 86% of them seen just once. Sequencing was done on a sample of PBMCs. This chain joins TRBV6-1 and TRBJ2-1, with TRBD1 matching 9 bases. This receptor was identified in a young woman in good health and CMV-seronegative. The CDR3 sequence: CASSGRDRVLNEQFF. Written as DNA, the CDR3 is TGTGCCAGCAGTGGCCGGGACAGGGTTTTGAATGAGCAGTTCTTC.